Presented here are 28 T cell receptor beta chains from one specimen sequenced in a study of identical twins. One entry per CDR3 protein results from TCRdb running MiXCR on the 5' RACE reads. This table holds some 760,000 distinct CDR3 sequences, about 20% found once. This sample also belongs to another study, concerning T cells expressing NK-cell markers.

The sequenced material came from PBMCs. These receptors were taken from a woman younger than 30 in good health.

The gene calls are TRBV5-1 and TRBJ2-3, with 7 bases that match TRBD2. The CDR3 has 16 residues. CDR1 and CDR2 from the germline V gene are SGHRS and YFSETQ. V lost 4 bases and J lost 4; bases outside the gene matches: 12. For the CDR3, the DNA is TGCGCCAGCAGCACACGGCTAGCGGCCCGCCCAGATACGCAGTATTTT. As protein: CASSTRLAARPDTQYF. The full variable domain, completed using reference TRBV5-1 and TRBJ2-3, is KAGVTQTPRYLIKTRGQQVTLSCSPISGHRSVSWYQQTPGQGLQFLFEYFSETQRNKGNFPGRFSGRQFSNSRSEMNVSTLELGDSALYLCASSTRLAARPDTQYFGPGTRLTVL.

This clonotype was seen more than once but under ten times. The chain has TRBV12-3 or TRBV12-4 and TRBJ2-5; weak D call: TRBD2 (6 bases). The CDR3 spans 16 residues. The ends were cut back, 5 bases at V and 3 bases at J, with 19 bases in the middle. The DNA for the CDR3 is TGTGCCAGCAGTCAAACCCCGGACTATATCAAAGAGACCCAGTACTTC. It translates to CASSQTPDYIKETQYF.

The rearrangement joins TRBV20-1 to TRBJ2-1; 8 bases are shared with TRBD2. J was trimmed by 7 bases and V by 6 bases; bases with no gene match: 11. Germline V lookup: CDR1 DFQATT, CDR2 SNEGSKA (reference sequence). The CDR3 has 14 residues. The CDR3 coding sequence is TGCAGTGCCCTGCTAGCGGGCATGGGGAATGAGCAGTTCTTC. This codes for CSALLAGMGNEQFF.

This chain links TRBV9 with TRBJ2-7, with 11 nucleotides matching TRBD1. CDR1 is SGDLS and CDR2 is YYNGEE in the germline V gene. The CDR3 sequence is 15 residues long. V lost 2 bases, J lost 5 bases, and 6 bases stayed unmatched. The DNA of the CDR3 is TGTGCCAGCAGCGTCGGGACAGGGGGTGCCCACGAGCAGTACTTC. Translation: CASSVGTGGAHEQYF.

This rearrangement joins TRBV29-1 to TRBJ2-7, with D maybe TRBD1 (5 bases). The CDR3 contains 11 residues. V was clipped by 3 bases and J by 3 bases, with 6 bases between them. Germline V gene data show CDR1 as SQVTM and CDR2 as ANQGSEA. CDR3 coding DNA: TGCAGCGTTGATCAGGGCTACGAGCAGTACTTC. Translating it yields CSVDQGYEQYF.

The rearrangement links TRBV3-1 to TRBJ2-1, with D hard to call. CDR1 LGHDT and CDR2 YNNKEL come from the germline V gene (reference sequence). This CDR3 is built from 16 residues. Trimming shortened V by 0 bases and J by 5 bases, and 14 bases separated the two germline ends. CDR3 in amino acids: CASSQDDIPLDNEQFF. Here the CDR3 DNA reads TGTGCCAGCAGCCAAGATGATATTCCCCTTGACAATGAGCAGTTCTTC.

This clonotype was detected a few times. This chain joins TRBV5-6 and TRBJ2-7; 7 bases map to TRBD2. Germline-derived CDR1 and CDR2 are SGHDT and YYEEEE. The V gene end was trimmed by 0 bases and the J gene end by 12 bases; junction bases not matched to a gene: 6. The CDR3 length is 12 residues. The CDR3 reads CASSLVSGGRYF. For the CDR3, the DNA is TGTGCCAGCAGCTTGGTTTCGGGGGGACGGTACTTC.

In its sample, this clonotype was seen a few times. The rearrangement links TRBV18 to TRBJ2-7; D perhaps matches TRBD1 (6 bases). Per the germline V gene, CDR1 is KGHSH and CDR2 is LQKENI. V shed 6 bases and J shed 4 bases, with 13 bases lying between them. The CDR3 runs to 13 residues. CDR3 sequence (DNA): TGTGCCAGCTCCTGGGGACACGAGTACGAGCAGTACTTC. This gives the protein CASSWGHEYEQYF.

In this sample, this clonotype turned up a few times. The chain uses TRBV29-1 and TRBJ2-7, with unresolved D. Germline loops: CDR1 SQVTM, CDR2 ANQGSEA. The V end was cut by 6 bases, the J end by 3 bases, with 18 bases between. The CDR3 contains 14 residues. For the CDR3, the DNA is TGCAGCGTCAGAGCCCGGGCGGAAGGCTACGAGCAGTACTTC. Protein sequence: CSVRARAEGYEQYF.

The CDR3 here is CASSEHRVGSVGSTDTQYF. The CDR3 nucleotides read TGTGCCAGCAGTGAACACCGAGTCGGAAGCGTAGGGAGCACAGATACGCAGTATTTT. The chain links TRBV6-1 to TRBJ2-3; D call uncertain. The CDR3 contains 19 residues. The germline V and J ends were trimmed by 2 bases and 0 bases, with 21 bases remaining between them. The germline V gene has CDR1 MNHNS and CDR2 SASEGT.

The CDR3 coding sequence is TGTGCCAGCAGCTTAAGAGCGGGAGTTTTATACAATGAGCAGTTCTTC. This encodes CASSLRAGVLYNEQFF. This chain links TRBV7-8 with TRBJ2-1; 8 nucleotides align to TRBD2. The V segment lost 2 bases and the J segment 4 bases; nucleotides outside the gene matches: 7. The germline gives CDR1 SGHVS, CDR2 FQNEAQ. This CDR3 spans 16 amino acids.

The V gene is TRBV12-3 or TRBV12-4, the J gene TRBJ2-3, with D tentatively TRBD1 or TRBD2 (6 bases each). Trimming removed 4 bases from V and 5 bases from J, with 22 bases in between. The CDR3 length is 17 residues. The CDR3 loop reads CASSSPPGAGKRDTQYF. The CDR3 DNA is TGTGCCAGCAGTTCCCCCCCGGGGGCGGGAAAAAGAGATACGCAGTATTTT.

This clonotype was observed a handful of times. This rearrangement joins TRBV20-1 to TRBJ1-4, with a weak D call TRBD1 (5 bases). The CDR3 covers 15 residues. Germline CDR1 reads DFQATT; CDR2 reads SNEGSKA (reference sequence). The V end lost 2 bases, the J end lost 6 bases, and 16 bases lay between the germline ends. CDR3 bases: TGCAGTGCTAGACGTTTCGGCAGGGTAGATGAAAAACTGTTTTTT. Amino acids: CSARRFGRVDEKLFF.

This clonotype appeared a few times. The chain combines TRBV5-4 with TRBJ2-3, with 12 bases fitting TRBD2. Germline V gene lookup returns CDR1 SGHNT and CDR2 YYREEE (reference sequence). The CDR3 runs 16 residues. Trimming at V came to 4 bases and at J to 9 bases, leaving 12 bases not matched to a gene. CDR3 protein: CASSQTSGGRQETQYF. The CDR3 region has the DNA TGTGCCAGCAGCCAAACTAGCGGGGGGCGGCAGGAGACGCAGTATTTT.

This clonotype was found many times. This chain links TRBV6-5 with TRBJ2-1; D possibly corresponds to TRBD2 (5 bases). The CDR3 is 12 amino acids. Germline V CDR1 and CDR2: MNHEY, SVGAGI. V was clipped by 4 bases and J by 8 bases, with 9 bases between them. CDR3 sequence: CASSSVRDEQFF. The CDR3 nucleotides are TGTGCCAGCAGTTCTGTGAGGGATGAGCAGTTCTTC.

This CDR3 reads CASKGRVPYEQYF. In nucleotides, the CDR3 is TGTGCCAGCAAGGGGCGGGTGCCCTACGAGCAGTACTTC. The chain uses TRBV27 and TRBJ2-7, with D perhaps given as TRBD1 or TRBD2 (5 bases each). Germline values: CDR1 MNHEY, CDR2 SMNVEV (reference sequence). Trimming pared 7 bases from V and 2 bases from J, leaving 12 bases between. The CDR3 is made up of 13 amino acids.

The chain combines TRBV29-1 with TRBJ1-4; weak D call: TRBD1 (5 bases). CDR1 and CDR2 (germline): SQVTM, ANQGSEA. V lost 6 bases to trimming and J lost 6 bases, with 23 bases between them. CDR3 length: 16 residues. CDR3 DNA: TGCAGCGTCGCCCGTGGGGCGTCTCTTGGAGATGAAAAACTGTTTTTT. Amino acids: CSVARGASLGDEKLFF.

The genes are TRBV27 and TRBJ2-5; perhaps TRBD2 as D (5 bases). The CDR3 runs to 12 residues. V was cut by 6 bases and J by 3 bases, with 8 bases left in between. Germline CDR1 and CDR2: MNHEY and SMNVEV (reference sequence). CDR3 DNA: TGTGCCAGCAGGCAGGAGGAAGAGACCCAGTACTTC. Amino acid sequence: CASRQEEETQYF.

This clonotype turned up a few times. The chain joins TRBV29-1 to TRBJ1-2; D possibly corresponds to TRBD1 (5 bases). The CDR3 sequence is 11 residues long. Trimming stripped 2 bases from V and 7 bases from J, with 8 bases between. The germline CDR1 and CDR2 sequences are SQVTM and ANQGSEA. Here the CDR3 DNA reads TGCAGCGTTGAATGGGGGTTTGGCTACACCTTC. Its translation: CSVEWGFGYTF.

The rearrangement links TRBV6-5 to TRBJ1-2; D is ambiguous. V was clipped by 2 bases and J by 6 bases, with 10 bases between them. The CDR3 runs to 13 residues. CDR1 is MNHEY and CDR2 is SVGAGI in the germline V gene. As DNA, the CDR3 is TGTGCCAGCAGTTACGGTGAAAGGGATGGCTACACCTTC. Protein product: CASSYGERDGYTF.

The CDR3 region has the DNA TGCGCCAGCAGCCCGGTGTGGGGGCCGGGGACTGAAGCTTTCTTT. Translating it yields CASSPVWGPGTEAFF. This chain joins TRBV4-3 and TRBJ1-1; D may be TRBD1 (6 bases). Germline-derived CDR1 and CDR2 are LGHNA and YSLEER. The V gene lost 4 bases and the J gene lost 5 bases, with 17 bases spanning the gap. This CDR3 is built from 15 residues.

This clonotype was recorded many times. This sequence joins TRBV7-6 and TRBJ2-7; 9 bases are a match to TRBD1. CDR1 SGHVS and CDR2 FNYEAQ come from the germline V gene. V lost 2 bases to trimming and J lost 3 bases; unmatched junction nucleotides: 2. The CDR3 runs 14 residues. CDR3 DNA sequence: TGTGCCAGCAGCTTATCGACAGGGGGCTACGAGCAGTACTTC. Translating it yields CASSLSTGGYEQYF.

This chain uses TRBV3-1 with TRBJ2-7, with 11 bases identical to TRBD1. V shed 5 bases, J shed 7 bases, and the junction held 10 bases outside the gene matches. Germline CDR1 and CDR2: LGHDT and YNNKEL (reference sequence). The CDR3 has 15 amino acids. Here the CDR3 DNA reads TGTGCCAGCAGCTCACCAGGACAGGGGGCGGGGGAGCAGTACTTC. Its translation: CASSSPGQGAGEQYF.

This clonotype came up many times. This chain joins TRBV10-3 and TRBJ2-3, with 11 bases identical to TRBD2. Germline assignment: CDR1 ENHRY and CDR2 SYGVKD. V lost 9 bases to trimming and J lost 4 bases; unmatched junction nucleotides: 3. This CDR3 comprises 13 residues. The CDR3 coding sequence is TGTGCCATAAGACTAGCGGGATCAGATACGCAGTATTTT. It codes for CAIRLAGSDTQYF.

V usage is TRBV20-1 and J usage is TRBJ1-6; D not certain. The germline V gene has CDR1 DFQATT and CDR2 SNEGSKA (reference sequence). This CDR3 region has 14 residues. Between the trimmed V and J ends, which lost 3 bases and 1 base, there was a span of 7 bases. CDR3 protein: CSARQASYNSPLHF. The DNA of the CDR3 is TGCAGTGCTAGGCAAGCATCCTATAATTCACCCCTCCACTTT.

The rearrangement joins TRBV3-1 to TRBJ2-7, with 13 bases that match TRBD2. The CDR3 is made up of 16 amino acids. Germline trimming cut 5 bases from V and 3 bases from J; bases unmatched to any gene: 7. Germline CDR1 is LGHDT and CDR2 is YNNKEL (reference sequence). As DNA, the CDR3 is TGTGCCAGCAGCAGAGGACTAGCGGGAGATGGCTACGAGCAGTACTTC. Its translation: CASSRGLAGDGYEQYF.

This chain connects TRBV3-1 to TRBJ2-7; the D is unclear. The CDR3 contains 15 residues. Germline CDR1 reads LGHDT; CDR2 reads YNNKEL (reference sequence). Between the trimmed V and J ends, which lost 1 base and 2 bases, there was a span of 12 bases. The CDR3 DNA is TGTGCCAGCAGCCAAGCAACGGCCGGCGCCTACGAGCAGTACTTC. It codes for CASSQATAGAYEQYF.

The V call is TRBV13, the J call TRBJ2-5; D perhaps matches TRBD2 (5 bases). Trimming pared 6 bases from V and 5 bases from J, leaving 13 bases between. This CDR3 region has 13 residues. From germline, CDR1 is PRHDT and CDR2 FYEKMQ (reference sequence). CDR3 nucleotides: TGTGCCAGCAGTCCCACCTGGGAGGAGACCCAGTACTTC. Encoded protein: CASSPTWEETQYF.